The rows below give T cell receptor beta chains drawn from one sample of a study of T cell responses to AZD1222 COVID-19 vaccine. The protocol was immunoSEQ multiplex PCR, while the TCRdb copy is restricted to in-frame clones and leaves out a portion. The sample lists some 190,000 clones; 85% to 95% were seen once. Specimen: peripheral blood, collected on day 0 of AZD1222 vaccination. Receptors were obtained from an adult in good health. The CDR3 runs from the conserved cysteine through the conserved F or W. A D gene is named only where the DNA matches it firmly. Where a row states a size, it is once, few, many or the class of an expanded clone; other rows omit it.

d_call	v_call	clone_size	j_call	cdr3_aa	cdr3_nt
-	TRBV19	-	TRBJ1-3	CASSPGDGNTIYF	TGTGCCAGTAGTCCGGGTGACGGAAACACCATATATTTT
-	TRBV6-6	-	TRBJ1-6	CASSRQPDYNSPLHF	TGTGCCAGCAGTCGCCAGCCGGACTATAATTCACCCCTCCACTTT
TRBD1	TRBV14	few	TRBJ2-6	CASRGRGANVLTF	TGTGCCAGTAGGGGGCGTGGGGCCAACGTCCTGACTTTC
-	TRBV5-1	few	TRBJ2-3	CASSSEVRTDTQYF	TGCGCCAGCAGCTCCGAAGTCAGGACAGATACGCAGTATTTT
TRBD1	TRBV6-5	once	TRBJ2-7	CASSRQGLEYEQYF	TGTGCCAGCAGTCGACAGGGTCTGGAGTACGAGCAGTACTTC
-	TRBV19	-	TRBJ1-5	CASRKAGTSNQPQHF	TGTGCCAGTAGGAAAGCGGGGACTAGCAATCAGCCCCAGCATTTT
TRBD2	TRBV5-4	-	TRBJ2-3	CASSLARTSGGPYPNTQYF	TGTGCCAGCAGCTTGGCTCGGACTAGCGGGGGCCCCTACCCGAATACGCAGTATTTT
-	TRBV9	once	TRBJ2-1	CASGPGLGLEQFF	TGTGCCAGCGGGCCCGGGCTAGGGCTGGAGCAGTTCTTC
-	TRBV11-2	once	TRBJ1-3	CASSEPITGRPSGNTIYF	TGTGCCAGCAGCGAACCGATAACAGGGCGGCCCTCTGGAAACACCATATATTTT
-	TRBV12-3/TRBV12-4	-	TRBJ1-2	CASSPGAVYGYTF	TGTGCCAGCAGCCCAGGGGCGGTATATGGCTACACCTTC
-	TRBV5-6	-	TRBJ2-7	CASSQTGTVYEQYF	TGTGCCAGCAGCCAGACAGGTACGGTCTACGAGCAGTACTTC
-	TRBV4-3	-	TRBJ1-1	CASSLVWGDTEAFF	TGCGCCAGCAGCCTTGTTTGGGGGGACACTGAAGCTTTCTTT
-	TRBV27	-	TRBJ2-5	CASSLGQVSETQYF	TGTGCCAGCAGTTTAGGCCAGGTGTCCGAGACCCAGTACTTC
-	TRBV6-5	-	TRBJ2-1	CASKRWLWENNEQFF	TGTGCCAGCAAGAGGTGGTTGTGGGAGAACAATGAGCAGTTCTTC
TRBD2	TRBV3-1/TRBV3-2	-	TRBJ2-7	CASSQERGGWSEQYF	TGTGCCAGCAGCCAAGAGCGGGGGGGCTGGTCCGAGCAGTACTTC
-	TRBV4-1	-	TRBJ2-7	CASSQAGSFGEQYF	TGCGCCAGCAGCCAAGCCGGGTCCTTCGGCGAGCAGTACTTC
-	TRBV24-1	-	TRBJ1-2	CATSDTTVSYGYTF	TGTGCCACCAGTGATACCACAGTCAGCTATGGCTACACCTTC
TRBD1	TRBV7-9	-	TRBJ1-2	CASSLSGGTGYGYTF	TGTGCCAGCAGCTTAAGCGGGGGGACAGGGTATGGCTACACCTTC
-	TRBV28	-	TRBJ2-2	CASRTDGTNTGELFF	TGTGCCAGCCGGACGGACGGAACGAACACCGGGGAGCTGTTTTTT
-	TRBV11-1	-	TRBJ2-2	CASSFLGTGELFF	TGTGCCAGCAGCTTTTTGGGTACCGGGGAGCTGTTTTTT
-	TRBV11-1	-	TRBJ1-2	CASSLAGGRNYGYTF	TGTGCCAGCAGCTTAGCCGGGGGTCGGAACTATGGCTACACCTTC
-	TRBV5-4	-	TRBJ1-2	CASSKDPQGGYTF	TGTGCCAGCAGCAAGGACCCGCAGGGTGGCTACACCTTC
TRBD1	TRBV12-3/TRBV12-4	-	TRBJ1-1	CASSRGQGTAFF	TGTGCCAGCAGTCGGGGACAGGGAACAGCTTTCTTT
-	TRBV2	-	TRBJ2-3	CASSKATDTQYF	TGTGCCAGCTCGAAGGCCACAGATACGCAGTATTTT
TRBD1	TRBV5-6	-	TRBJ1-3	CASSLGTGRNTIYF	TGTGCCAGCAGCTTGGGGACAGGGAGAAACACCATATATTTT
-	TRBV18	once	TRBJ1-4	CASSPGLEEKLFF	TGTGCCAGCTCACCAGGGTTGGAAGAAAAACTGTTTTTT
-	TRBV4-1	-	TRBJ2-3	CASSQGGAADTQYF	TGCGCCAGCAGCCAAGGCGGGGCGGCAGATACGCAGTATTTT